This T cell receptor (beta chain) was found in a study of T cells in localized non-small cell lung cancer. Study-wide results and limits: An association was observed between higher blood T cell density and longer overall survival.

TCRdb's copy holds only in-frame clones and misses some; the assay was immunoSEQ multiplex PCR. The repertoire holds approximately 1,000 clones, with around a third as singletons. Comment on this clone: Antigen unknown.

CDR1 and CDR2 (germline): MNHGY, SAAAGT. CDR3 length: 16 residues. V lost 0 bases and J 5 bases, leaving 14 bases between the germline ends. This specimen was normal lung tissue next to the tumor, taken before any cancer treatment. The receptor comes from a female donor older than 55 with stage III squamous cell lung carcinoma. The chain has TRBV6-8 and TRBJ1-3, with D hard to call. The CDR3 loop reads CASSYSDRSARNTIYF. In DNA, the CDR3 is TGTGCCAGCAGTTACTCGGACCGGAGTGCCCGAAACACCATATATTTT.